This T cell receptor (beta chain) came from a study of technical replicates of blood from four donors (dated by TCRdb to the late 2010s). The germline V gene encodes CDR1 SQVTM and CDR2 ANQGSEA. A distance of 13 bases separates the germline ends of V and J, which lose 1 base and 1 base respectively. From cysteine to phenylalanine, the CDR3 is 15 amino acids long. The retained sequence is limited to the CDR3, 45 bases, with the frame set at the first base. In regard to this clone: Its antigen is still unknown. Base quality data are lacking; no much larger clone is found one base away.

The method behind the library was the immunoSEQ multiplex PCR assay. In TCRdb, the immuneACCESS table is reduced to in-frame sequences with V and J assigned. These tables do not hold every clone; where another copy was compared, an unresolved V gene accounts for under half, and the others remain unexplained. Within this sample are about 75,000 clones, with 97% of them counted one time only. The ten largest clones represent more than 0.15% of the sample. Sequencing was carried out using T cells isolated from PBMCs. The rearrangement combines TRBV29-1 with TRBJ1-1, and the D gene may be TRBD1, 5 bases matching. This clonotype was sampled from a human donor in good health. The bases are TGCAGCGTTGAAGGTGGGGCCTATGGGAACACTGAAGCTTTCTTT. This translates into CSVEGGAYGNTEAFF.